This T cell receptor (beta chain) appears in the sequencing data of a study of cytotoxic CD8 clonotypes in ibrutinib-treated CLL. Whole-study findings and limits: Public clonotypes were rare and shrank or held steady on treatment.

Germline lookup yields CDR1 SGHVS and CDR2 FQNEAQ. Trimming removed 4 bases from V and 5 bases from J; junction bases left unmatched: 7. This CDR3 has 15 amino acids. To note about this clone: No antigen is known for it.

The table came from immunoSEQ multiplex PCR; TCRdb's copy has only in-frame clones and leaves some out. This sample has hundreds of thousands of clones, with just under 80% found just once. The chain employs TRBV7-8 and TRBJ1-2; 10 bases align to TRBD1. The material was PBMCs, obtained before ibrutinib treatment. This TCR was recovered from a human donor with chronic lymphocytic leukemia. In DNA, the CDR3 is TGTGCCAGCAGCTCTTCGGGACAGGGGTCATATGGCTACACCTTC. Protein product: CASSSSGQGSYGYTF.